The 27 T cell receptor beta chains presented below share a single source sample, sequenced in a study of cytomegalovirus exposure and HLA in healthy donors. PCR employed 60 Vbeta and 13 Jbeta primers. Profiling relied on immunoSEQ multiplex PCR, and the TCRdb table lists in-frame clones only, not all of them. The sample carries roughly 110,000 clones, roughly 67% recorded once. The sequenced sample consisted of PBMCs. The receptors were sampled from a young man in good health and CMV-seropositive.

This clone showed up just once. The rearrangement uses TRBV2 and TRBJ2-1; D is unclear. The germline gives CDR1 SNHLY, CDR2 FYNNEI. V lost 10 bases, J lost 6 bases, and 16 bases lay in between. The CDR3 is 13 residues long. This CDR3 is CAITSFLGNEQFF. The CDR3 DNA reads as TGTGCCATCACGTCCTTTCTCGGCAATGAGCAGTTCTTC. Using reference TRBV2 and TRBJ2-1 for the parts outside the CDR3, the full variable domain is EPEVTQTPSHQVTQMGQEVILRCVPISNHLYFYWYRQILGQKVEFLVSFYNNEISEKSEIFDDQFSVERPDGSNFTLKIRSTKLEDSAMYFCAITSFLGNEQFFGPGTRLTVL.

The chain couples TRBV29-1 to TRBJ2-3, with TRBD2 identical over 9 bases. This CDR3 has 19 residues. V trimming: 4 bases; J trimming: 0 bases; junction bases outside the gene matches: 17. Germline CDR1 SQVTM, CDR2 ANQGSEA. CDR3 in amino acids: CSVALGRASGVSSTDTQYF. The DNA of the CDR3 is TGCAGCGTTGCGCTCGGGCGGGCTAGCGGGGTTTCTAGCACAGATACGCAGTATTTT.

The chain couples TRBV11-3 to TRBJ1-1, with TRBD1 matching 7 bases. CDR3 length: 14 residues. The V and J ends lost 5 bases and 1 base, in that order; junction bases with no gene match: 4. Germline V lookup: CDR1 SGHNT, CDR2 YENEEA. CDR3 DNA: TGTGCCAGCAGCGCACAGGGGTCGAACACTGAAGCTTTCTTT. It specifies CASSAQGSNTEAFF.

This clone has only a few counts. The chain is built from TRBV4-2 and TRBJ2-1; weak D call: TRBD2 (7 bases). This CDR3 contains 19 residues. Germline CDR1 and CDR2: LGHNA and YNFKEQ. V lost 4 bases to trimming and J lost 0 bases, with 22 bases between them. The CDR3 here is CASSPFAGEGGSSYNEQFF. CDR3 nucleotides: TGTGCCAGCAGCCCCTTTGCCGGGGAGGGGGGAAGCTCCTACAATGAGCAGTTCTTC.

This clone was counted a few times. J is TRBJ2-7 and V is TRBV6-1, with TRBD1 identical over 7 bases. Germline V gives CDR1 MNHNS, CDR2 SASEGT. CDR3 length: 14 residues. Trimming removed 6 bases from V and 3 bases from J; junction bases left unmatched: 8. CDR3 nucleotide sequence: TGTGCCAGCAGGGGGGACAGAGCATACTACGAGCAGTACGTC. Translating it yields CASRGDRAYYEQYV.

There are a few counts of this clone. The CDR3 loop reads CASSPRQITSGANVLTF. DNA for the CDR3: TGTGCCAGCTCACCTAGACAGATTACCTCTGGGGCCAACGTCCTGACTTTC. The J gene is TRBJ2-6, the V gene TRBV18, with D possibly being TRBD1 (5 bases). V was trimmed by 3 bases and J by 0 bases, leaving 12 bases between them. This CDR3 comprises 17 residues. In germline, CDR1 is KGHSH, CDR2 LQKENI.

The chain uses TRBV7-3 and TRBJ1-2; D remains ambiguous. The V and J ends lost 4 bases and 6 bases respectively, with 12 bases between them. From germline, CDR1 is SGHTA and CDR2 FQGTGA. This CDR3 region has 13 residues. The CDR3 DNA reads TGTGCCAGCAGCTCTGGGTACGGGGATGGCTACACCTTC. Encoded protein: CASSSGYGDGYTF.

The chain joins TRBV6-5 to TRBJ1-5; TRBD1 agrees at 11 bases. The CDR3 extends over 16 amino acids. CDR1 and CDR2 (germline): MNHEY, SVGAGI. J gave up 7 bases and V 0 bases, and 5 bases lay outside the gene matches. In DNA form, the CDR3 reads TGTGCCAGCAGTTACTCGGGGACAGGGGGAAACCAGCCCCAGCATTTT. Protein product: CASSYSGTGGNQPQHF.

The chain employs TRBV6-4 and TRBJ2-3, with D tentatively TRBD2 (6 bases). The V end was cut by 2 bases, the J end by 4 bases, with 13 bases between. The CDR3 extends over 15 amino acids. Germline values: CDR1 MRHNA, CDR2 SNTAGT. CDR3 coding DNA: TGTGCCAGCAGTGACCAGGGACGGAGGGCAGATACGCAGTATTTT. Translation: CASSDQGRRADTQYF.

A few counts support this clone. CDR3 sequence: CAWTGQNSMWGGYTF. In DNA form, the CDR3 reads TGTGCCTGGACGGGACAGAACTCTATGTGGGGCGGCTACACCTTC. The genes are TRBV30 and TRBJ1-2, with 7 nucleotides matching TRBD1. The CDR3 extends over 15 amino acids. Germline assignment: CDR1 GTSNPN and CDR2 SVGIG (reference sequence). V shed 4 bases and J 8 bases; nucleotides not matched to a gene: 16. Variable domain in full (rest from reference TRBV30 and TRBJ1-2): SQTIHQWPATLVQPVGSPLSLECTVEGTSNPNLYWYRQAAGRGLQLLFYSVGIGQISSEVPQNLSASRPQDRQFILSSKKLLLSDSGFYLCAWTGQNSMWGGYTFGSGTRLTVV.

This chain uses TRBV9 with TRBJ1-2, with D maybe TRBD1 (5 bases). CDR1 SGDLS and CDR2 YYNGEE come from the germline V gene. V was shortened by 0 bases and J by 3 bases, with 12 bases between the two germline ends. This CDR3 is built from 15 residues. The CDR3 sequence is CASSVGRGRDYGYTF. Here the CDR3 DNA reads TGTGCCAGCAGCGTAGGGAGGGGAAGGGACTATGGCTACACCTTC.

This CDR3 is CASSGGTGLDTQYF. The CDR3 DNA sequence: TGCGCCAGCAGCGGAGGGACAGGTCTAGATACGCAGTATTTT. The chain has TRBV5-1 and TRBJ2-3, with TRBD1 matching 8 bases. Germline V CDR1 and CDR2: SGHRS, YFSETQ. The CDR3 totals 14 residues. V dropped 4 bases and J dropped 5; count of bases not matched to a gene: 6.

This clone was found once. The chain couples TRBV2 to TRBJ2-2; D is perhaps TRBD2 (6 bases). Trimming pared 0 bases from V and 4 bases from J, leaving 9 bases between. Germline-derived CDR1 and CDR2 are SNHLY and FYNNEI. This CDR3 spans 15 amino acids. The CDR3 DNA reads as TGTGCCAGCAGTGAAGCTGGCGGGGTCACCGGGGAGCTGTTTTTT. It specifies CASSEAGGVTGELFF.

The chain joins TRBV7-2 to TRBJ1-1; 9 nucleotides align to TRBD1. This CDR3 contains 16 residues. V lost 1 base, J lost 3 bases, and 6 bases stayed unmatched. The V gene's germline CDR1 is SGHTA and CDR2 FQGNSA. In DNA, the CDR3 is TGTGCCAGCAGCTTAGTGGGACAGGGTTGGGACACTGAAGCTTTCTTT. Encoded protein: CASSLVGQGWDTEAFF. Using reference TRBV7-2 and TRBJ1-1 for the parts outside the CDR3, the full variable domain is GAGVSQSPSNKVTEKGKDVELRCDPISGHTALYWYRQSLGQGLEFLIYFQGNSAPDKSGLPSDRFSAERTGGSVSTLTIQRTQQEDSAVYLCASSLVGQGWDTEAFFGQGTRLTVV.

The V call is TRBV7-2, the J call TRBJ1-6; D is unresolved. From germline, CDR1 is SGHTA and CDR2 FQGNSA. The CDR3 spans 14 residues. The germline V and J ends were trimmed by 1 base and 6 bases, with 7 bases remaining between them. CDR3 sequence (DNA): TGTGCCAGCAGCTTAGTCTCCCTTAATTCACCCCTCCACTTT. Protein sequence: CASSLVSLNSPLHF.

About this clone itself: Other DNA sequences in the same sample also yield this CDR3. The chain carries TRBV4-2 and TRBJ1-1, with D hard to call. CDR3 length: 14 residues. Germline CDR1 reads LGHNA; CDR2 reads YNFKEQ. The V gene lost 1 base and the J gene lost 3 bases, with 9 bases spanning the gap. DNA of the CDR3: TGTGCCAGCAGCCAAGTAGAGGGCCACACTGAAGCTTTCTTT. Translating gives CASSQVEGHTEAFF.

The chain carries TRBV2 and TRBJ2-1, with a tentative D call TRBD2 (8 bases). V gave up 7 bases and J gave up 5 bases, with 18 bases separating them. This CDR3 has 15 amino acids. Germline V CDR1 and CDR2: SNHLY, FYNNEI. The CDR3 spells CASIGGLAGNNEQFF. In nucleotides, the CDR3 is TGTGCCAGCATAGGGGGCTTAGCGGGGAACAATGAGCAGTTCTTC.

This clone was detected a few times. The rearrangement uses TRBV7-2 and TRBJ2-5; TRBD1 agrees at 10 bases. Germline assignment: CDR1 SGHTA and CDR2 FQGNSA. The CDR3 spans 14 residues. The V segment lost 5 bases and the J segment 5 bases; nucleotides outside the gene matches: 5. CDR3 protein: CASSRQGARETQYF. DNA of the CDR3: TGTGCCAGCAGCCGACAGGGGGCGCGGGAGACCCAGTACTTC.

V is TRBV7-6 and J is TRBJ2-7; D may be TRBD1 (6 bases). V was shortened by 1 base and J by 6 bases, with 13 bases between the two germline ends. CDR1 is SGHVS and CDR2 is FNYEAQ in the germline V gene. The CDR3 totals 14 residues. Written as DNA, the CDR3 is TGTGCCAGCAGCTTAGGCCCCACAGGGAGCGAGCAGTACTTC. As protein: CASSLGPTGSEQYF.

CDR3 region: CASSFTYGTGKWGNQPQHF. The CDR3 bases are TGTGCCAGCAGCTTTACCTATGGGACAGGGAAATGGGGCAATCAGCCCCAGCATTTT. The genes are TRBV7-8 and TRBJ1-5; TRBD1 matches at 9 bases. Germline CDR1 reads SGHVS; CDR2 reads FQNEAQ. This CDR3 comprises 19 residues. V trimming: 3 bases; J trimming: 2 bases; junction bases outside the gene matches: 14. Supplemented by reference TRBV7-8 and TRBJ1-5, the full variable domain reads GAGVSQSPRYKVAKRGQDVALRCDPISGHVSLFWYQQALGQGPEFLTYFQNEAQLDKSGLPSDRFFAERPEGSVSTLKIQRTQQEDSAVYLCASSFTYGTGKWGNQPQHFGDGTRLSIL.

The V and J genes are TRBV9 and TRBJ2-1, with a tentative D call TRBD1 (5 bases). This CDR3 comprises 14 residues. The germline gives CDR1 SGDLS, CDR2 YYNGEE. Trimming shortened V by 3 bases and J by 6 bases, and 13 bases separated the two germline ends. CDR3 loop: CASSAYAGSNEQFF. The CDR3 DNA is TGTGCCAGCAGCGCCTACGCAGGGTCCAATGAGCAGTTCTTC.

The chain combines TRBV6-5 with TRBJ1-1; tentatively, D is TRBD1 (6 bases). Trimming shortened V by 5 bases and J by 11 bases, and 18 bases separated the two germline ends. CDR3 length equals 13 residues. Germline CDR1 MNHEY, CDR2 SVGAGI. The DNA of the CDR3 is TGTGCCAGCAGTCAAATGGACAGCCCGAACGCTTTCTTT. It codes for CASSQMDSPNAFF.

This clone came up a few times. The chain joins TRBV19 to TRBJ1-5; D is perhaps TRBD1 (5 bases). Germline V CDR1 and CDR2: LNHDA, SQIVND (reference sequence). V lost 5 bases and J 7 bases, leaving 15 bases between the germline ends. The length of the CDR3 is 14 residues. The CDR3 spells CASSWSGGGQPQHF. The CDR3 bases are TGTGCCAGTAGTTGGTCGGGGGGAGGCCAGCCCCAGCATTTT.

The rearrangement links TRBV4-1 to TRBJ1-1, with D perhaps matching TRBD1 (6 bases). The CDR3 is made up of 18 amino acids. CDR1 is MGHRA and CDR2 is YSYEKL in the germline V gene. The V and J ends lost 0 bases and 4 bases respectively, with 21 bases between them. DNA for the CDR3: TGCGCCAGCAGCCAAGATCCGGCGGGGGCAGGGATGGTCACTGAAGCTTTCTTT. It specifies CASSQDPAGAGMVTEAFF.

The chain uses TRBV12-1 and TRBJ2-1; the table's TRBD2 call for D was not verified on the DNA. TRBV12-1 constitutes a pseudogene. There are 15 residues in the CDR3. Written as DNA, the CDR3 is TGTGCCAGCAGCTCGCACCCCTTAAACCGGGACTTTCAGTTCTTC. Translating gives CASSSHPLNRDFQFF.

The chain carries TRBV29-1 and TRBJ2-5, with TRBD2 identical over 8 bases. TRBJ2-7 matches the DNA end more closely, so the J call is doubtful. This CDR3 is 11 amino acids long. The germline V gene encodes CDR1 SQVTM and CDR2 ANQGSEA. The CDR3 is CSAAGGYEQYF. CDR3 nucleotide sequence: TGCAGCGCCGCGGGGGGCTACGAGCAGTACTTC.

The V call is TRBV20-1, the J call TRBJ2-5; D is uncertain. From germline, CDR1 is DFQATT and CDR2 SNEGSKA (reference sequence). CDR3 length equals 11 residues. V lost 5 bases and J lost 3, with 7 bases in between. Here the CDR3 reads CSAPSEETQYF. In DNA form, the CDR3 reads TGCAGTGCTCCCTCGGAAGAGACCCAGTACTTC.